This entry lists 25 T cell receptor beta chains sequenced from one sample in a study of T cell responses to AZD1222 COVID-19 vaccine. Clones were sequenced by immunoSEQ multiplex PCR, and TCRdb holds only the in-frame ones, with some missing. This repertoire shows more than 100,000 clones, 85% to 95% found once; its top ten account for about 5%. The sample in question was peripheral blood, obtained on day 0 of AZD1222 vaccination. Receptors originate from an adult in good health.

This chain connects TRBV28 to TRBJ1-1; no reliable D call. CDR1 and CDR2 (germline): MDHEN, SYDVKM. This CDR3 region has 11 residues. V was pared by 8 bases and J by 1 base, with 5 bases between. CDR3 in amino acids: CASSTNTEAFF. The CDR3 DNA is TGTGCCAGCTCGACGAACACTGAAGCTTTCTTT.

This chain uses TRBV13 with TRBJ2-2; D unresolved. The CDR3 spans 15 residues. V lost 6 bases and J lost 6, with 17 bases in between. Germline V lookup: CDR1 PRHDT, CDR2 FYEKMQ (reference sequence). The CDR3 DNA reads as TGTGCCAGCAGTTCTAGATCACGTCGCCCCGGGGAGCTGTTTTTT. Its translation is CASSSRSRRPGELFF.

The chain employs TRBV28 and TRBJ1-3; the D is unclear. Germline V CDR1 and CDR2: MDHEN, SYDVKM. Deletions cut 5 bases from V and 0 bases from J, with 17 bases between. The CDR3 runs 17 residues. CDR3 sequence: CASSEAWGVGSGNTIYF. The DNA for the CDR3 is TGTGCCAGCAGTGAAGCCTGGGGTGTGGGCTCTGGAAACACCATATATTTT.

The rearrangement joins TRBV18 to TRBJ1-5; D is uncertain. CDR3 length equals 14 residues. In germline, CDR1 is KGHSH, CDR2 LQKENI. The V and J ends lost 4 bases and 1 base respectively, with 8 bases between them. Here the CDR3 reads CASSLGTSNQPQHF. The DNA for the CDR3 is TGTGCCAGCTCACTGGGAACCAGCAATCAGCCCCAGCATTTT. The entire variable domain, with the rest obtained from reference TRBV18 and TRBJ1-5, is as follows: NAGVMQNPRHLVRRRGQEARLRCSPMKGHSHVYWYRQLPEEGLKFMVYLQKENIIDESGMPKERFSAEFPKEGPSILRIQQVVRGDSAAYFCASSLGTSNQPQHFGDGTRLSIL.

This chain connects TRBV6-5 to TRBJ2-2, with D possibly TRBD2 on 6 matching bases. Germline CDR1 and CDR2: MNHEY and SVGAGI. V lost 8 bases to trimming and J lost 1 base, with 14 bases between them. This CDR3 region has 15 residues. The CDR3 here is CASPLGDWNTGELFF. CDR3 DNA: TGTGCCAGCCCTCTCGGGGACTGGAACACCGGGGAGCTGTTTTTT.

The chain recombines TRBV10-3 with TRBJ2-7, with unresolved D. The CDR3 is 13 amino acids. In germline, CDR1 is ENHRY, CDR2 SYGVKD. Trimming cost V 11 bases and J 3 bases, with 17 bases left between them. CDR3 sequence: CAPRSGRSYEQYF. The CDR3 DNA reads TGTGCCCCAAGGAGTGGGCGGAGCTACGAGCAGTACTTC.

This chain connects TRBV9 to TRBJ1-3; D unclear. CDR3 size: 17 residues. The V end was cut by 0 bases, the J end by 0 bases, with 13 bases between. Germline loops: CDR1 SGDLS, CDR2 YYNGEE. The CDR3 loop is CASSVDPGIFSGNTIYF. The CDR3 coding sequence is TGTGCCAGCAGCGTAGATCCAGGAATATTCTCTGGAAACACCATATATTTT.

The chain recombines TRBV7-9 with TRBJ1-3; D uncertain. Germline CDR1 reads SEHNR; CDR2 reads FQNEAQ (reference sequence). The CDR3 totals 14 residues. V dropped 2 bases and J dropped 4 bases, with 9 bases sitting between them. CDR3 bases: TGTGCCAGCAGCTTAATGGCAGGAGGAAACACCATATATTTT. Protein sequence: CASSLMAGGNTIYF.

The chain couples TRBV9 to TRBJ2-1, with 7 bases that match TRBD1. The V segment lost 0 bases and the J segment 3 bases; nucleotides outside the gene matches: 6. Germline V gene lookup returns CDR1 SGDLS and CDR2 YYNGEE. The CDR3 consists of 16 residues. The CDR3 protein is CASSVEGAWGYNEQFF. CDR3 DNA: TGTGCCAGCAGCGTAGAGGGGGCCTGGGGCTACAATGAGCAGTTCTTC. Complete variable domain (other parts from reference TRBV9 and TRBJ2-1): DSGVTQTPKHLITATGQRVTLRCSPRSGDLSVYWYQQSLDQGLQFLIQYYNGEERAKGNILERFSAQQFPDLHSELNLSSLELGDSALYFCASSVEGAWGYNEQFFGPGTRLTVL.

This chain joins TRBV28 and TRBJ2-5; D remains ambiguous. The germline V and J ends were trimmed by 3 bases and 3 bases, with 14 bases remaining between them. CDR1 and CDR2 from the germline V gene are MDHEN and SYDVKM. The CDR3 is 15 residues long. CDR3 DNA: TGTGCCAGCAGTTTCGCCCGGTCCTTAAAAGAGACCCAGTACTTC. Its translation: CASSFARSLKETQYF. The complete variable domain, with remaining parts taken from reference TRBV28 and TRBJ2-5, reads DVKVTQSSRYLVKRTGEKVFLECVQDMDHENMFWYRQDPGLGLRLIYFSYDVKMKEKGDIPEGYSVSREKKERFSLILESASTNQTSMYLCASSFARSLKETQYFGPGTRLLVL.

The V call is TRBV30, the J call TRBJ2-2; D not resolved. The CDR3 consists of 12 residues. V dropped 5 bases and J dropped 6 bases, with 10 bases sitting between them. Germline CDR1 and CDR2: GTSNPN and SVGIG (reference sequence). Written as DNA, the CDR3 is TGTGCCTGGGGACGATCGGCCGGGGAGCTGTTTTTT. It specifies CAWGRSAGELFF.

V is TRBV19 and J is TRBJ2-2; D is unclear. The CDR3 spans 14 residues. Trimming left V 2 bases short and J 3 bases short, with 7 bases between. CDR1 and CDR2 (germline): LNHDA, SQIVND (reference sequence). Written as DNA, the CDR3 is TGTGCCAGTAGTATACGTGGGGACACCGGGGAGCTGTTTTTT. Its protein product is CASSIRGDTGELFF.

This chain joins TRBV6-5 and TRBJ1-1; 7 bases agree with TRBD1. The germline V gene has CDR1 MNHEY and CDR2 SVGAGI. There are 15 residues in the CDR3. Trimming at V came to 8 bases and at J to 6 bases, leaving 15 bases not matched to a gene. This CDR3 reads CASCRGDRSWAEAFF. The CDR3 nucleotides are TGTGCCAGCTGTAGAGGGGACAGATCGTGGGCTGAAGCTTTCTTT.

The chain links TRBV19 to TRBJ2-1, with unresolved D. V shed 5 bases and J shed 9 bases, with 17 bases lying between them. CDR3 length equals 14 residues. Germline-derived CDR1 and CDR2 are LNHDA and SQIVND (reference sequence). The CDR3 loop is CASSLRAQSSEQFF. The CDR3 DNA reads TGTGCCAGTAGTCTACGAGCTCAGTCAAGTGAGCAGTTCTTC.

V usage is TRBV5-6 and J usage is TRBJ1-6, with D perhaps matching TRBD1 (5 bases). V dropped 4 bases and J dropped 0 bases, with 17 bases sitting between them. Germline CDR1 SGHDT, CDR2 YYEEEE. CDR3 size: 18 residues. CDR3 residues: CASSPGQPVSSYNSPLHF. The DNA of the CDR3 is TGTGCCAGCAGCCCCGGACAACCCGTTAGCTCCTATAATTCACCCCTCCACTTT.

This rearrangement joins TRBV6-2 or TRBV6-3 to TRBJ2-2; D gene uncertain. The CDR3 spans 13 residues. The germline V and J ends were trimmed by 2 bases and 7 bases, with 8 bases remaining between them. CDR1 is MNHEY and CDR2 is SVGEGT in the germline V gene. The CDR3 bases are TGTGCCAGCAGTTACCTGGGCAGCGGGGAGCTGTTTTTT. Translating gives CASSYLGSGELFF.

This clone was detected only once. This rearrangement joins TRBV21-1 to TRBJ1-1; TRBD1 is the table's D call, not checked against the DNA. TRBV21-1 is a pseudogene. This CDR3 contains 15 residues. The CDR3 here is CASRDRAPLGTEAFF. CDR3 bases: TGTGCCAGCAGGGACAGGGCCCCTTTGGGCACTGAAGCTTTCTTT.

The count of this clone is one. The V call is TRBV9, the J call TRBJ2-1; TRBD2 matches 10 bases. This CDR3 has 15 amino acids. Germline CDR1 SGDLS, CDR2 YYNGEE. Unmatched junction bases numbered 5, after V lost 3 bases and J lost 5 bases. CDR3 bases: TGTGCCAGCAGCGCCAGCGGACTAGCGGACAATGAGCAGTTCTTC. It encodes CASSASGLADNEQFF.

V gene TRBV6-5 combines with J gene TRBJ1-6; 10 positions match TRBD1. CDR1 is MNHEY, CDR2 SVGAGI, per germline. The CDR3 has 14 amino acids. Trimming removed 7 bases from V and 9 bases from J; junction bases left unmatched: 6. The CDR3 DNA is TGTGCCAGCAAGGGGACAGGGGTGAGTTCACCCCTCCACTTT. Translated: CASKGTGVSSPLHF.

The chain combines TRBV19 with TRBJ2-3; TRBD2 matches 13 bases. The ends lost 8 bases at V and 4 bases at J; junction bases unmatched: 6. CDR3 length equals 15 residues. Germline-derived CDR1 and CDR2 are LNHDA and SQIVND (reference sequence). CDR3 protein: CASQRTSGSADTQYF. The DNA of the CDR3 is TGTGCCAGTCAGAGGACTAGCGGGAGTGCAGATACGCAGTATTTT.

The genes are TRBV3-1 (or the pseudogene TRBV3-2) and TRBJ2-6; TRBD2 is a possible D gene (5 bases). The CDR3 loop spans 19 amino acids. Germline V gene sequence: CDR1 LGHDT, CDR2 YNNKEL (reference sequence). V was pared by 4 bases and J by 0 bases, with 19 bases between. CDR3 nucleotide sequence: TGTGCCAGCAGCCGGAACTCGGACTTCCAGGTCTCTGGGGCCAACGTCCTGACTTTC. Its translation is CASSRNSDFQVSGANVLTF.

The chain couples TRBV20-1 to TRBJ1-2; tentative D call: TRBD1 (6 bases). Looked up from germline, CDR1 is DFQATT and CDR2 is SNEGSKA (reference sequence). Trimming removed 7 bases from V and 6 bases from J, with 12 bases in between. CDR3 size: 11 residues. The CDR3 sequence: CSVLGGDGYTF. The CDR3 DNA reads as TGCAGTGTTCTAGGGGGGGATGGCTACACCTTC.

The chain combines TRBV19 with TRBJ2-7; TRBD2 aligns across 7 bases. The germline gives CDR1 LNHDA, CDR2 SQIVND (reference sequence). The CDR3 has 13 residues. Losses at the gene ends were 3 bases for V and 8 bases for J; bases not matched to a gene: 7. CDR3 nucleotides: TGTGCCAGTAGTATTTTGACGGGAGGAAAGCAGTACTTC. It yields the protein CASSILTGGKQYF.

The rearrangement uses TRBV11-2 and TRBJ2-7, with 10 nucleotides matching TRBD2. Germline V gene lookup returns CDR1 SGHAT and CDR2 FQNNGV. With V trimmed by 0 bases and J by 12 bases, 11 bases remained unmatched. This CDR3 region has 15 residues. DNA for the CDR3: TGTGCCAGCAGCTTAGATCCTAGCGGGGGCCCTCCTAGGTACTTC. This sequence encodes CASSLDPSGGPPRYF.

The V gene is TRBV5-1, the J gene TRBJ2-5; D is unresolved. V lost 3 bases, J lost 4 bases, and 10 bases lay in between. The CDR3 runs to 13 residues. Germline CDR1 is SGHRS and CDR2 is YFSETQ. CDR3 sequence reads: CASSSSVLETQYF. The CDR3 DNA reads as TGCGCCAGCAGCTCATCCGTCTTAGAGACCCAGTACTTC.